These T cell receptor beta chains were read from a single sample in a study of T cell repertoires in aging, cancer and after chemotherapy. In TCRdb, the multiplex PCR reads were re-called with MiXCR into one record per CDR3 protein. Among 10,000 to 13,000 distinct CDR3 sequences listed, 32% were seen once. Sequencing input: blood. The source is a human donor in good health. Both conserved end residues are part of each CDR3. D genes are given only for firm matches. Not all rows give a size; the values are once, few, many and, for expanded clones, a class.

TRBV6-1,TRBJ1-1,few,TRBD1,TGTGCCAGTAACAGGGGGGACACTGAAGCTTTCTTT,CASNRGDTEAFF
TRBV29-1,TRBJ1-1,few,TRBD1,TGCAGCGTTCAGGGACAGGGGGCGGCCCAGGTCACTGAAGCTTTCTTT,CSVQGQGAAQVTEAFF
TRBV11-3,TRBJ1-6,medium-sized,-,TGTGCCAGCAGCTTGGGGGGGGACGGGAATTCACCCCTCCACTTT,CASSLGGDGNSPLHF
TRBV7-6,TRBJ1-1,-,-,TGTGCCAGCAGCTCTAGTCACGGCAACACTGAAGCTTTCTTT,CASSSSHGNTEAFF
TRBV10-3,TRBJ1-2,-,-,TGTGCCATCAGTGAGGGGCCTCCCCGGGGCTACACCTTC,CAISEGPPRGYTF
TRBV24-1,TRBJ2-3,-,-,TGTGCCACCAGTGATTCGGCGGAAACTAGCACAGATACGCAGTGTTTT,CATSDSAETSTDTQCF
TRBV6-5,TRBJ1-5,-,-,TGTGCCAGCAGGCCCAGTAGCAATCAGCCCCAGCATTTT,CASRPSSNQPQHF
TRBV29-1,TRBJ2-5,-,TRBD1,TGCAGCGTTGAAGGGGACAGGGAAGAGACCCAGTACTTC,CSVEGDREETQYF
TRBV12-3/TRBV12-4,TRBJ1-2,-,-,TGTGCCAGCAGTCGGACAGAAGGGATGGAGGGCTACACCTTC,CASSRTEGMEGYTF
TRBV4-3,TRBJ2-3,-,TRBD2,TGCGCCAGCAGCCCCCGCGGGGGGGCTTCGACAGATACGCAGTATTTT,CASSPRGGASTDTQYF